The sequence of this T cell receptor beta chain was determined in a study of OX40 agonist ivuxolimab in advanced cancers. As for the study in general: Aged roughly 23 to 80 with a mean of roughly 63 years, they were approximately 80% male. Allowance was made for prior anti-PD-1, anti-PD-L1 or anti-CTLA-4 therapy, and around 44% had some. Whole-study findings and limits: Among patients with partial responses at 0.1-3.0 mg/kg, clonal expansion was among the lowest. It was also the case that some nonresponders had low normalized T-cell clonal expansion.

Assay: immunoSEQ multiplex PCR; the TCRdb copy retains only in-frame clones and omits some. The sample yields 98,000 or so clones, approximately 94% seen once. On this clone: The antigen is undetermined.

CDR1 KGHSH and CDR2 LQKENI come from the germline V gene. The CDR3 sequence is 15 residues long. Trimming took off 2 bases at V and 3 bases at J, with 13 bases between the two ends. The source was CD4+ or CD8+ T cells sorted from blood, collected in a trial of the OX40 agonist ivuxolimab. This clonotype was sampled from an adult with an advanced solid tumor such as melanoma, head and neck, liver or kidney cancer. The chain couples TRBV18 to TRBJ2-5; a weak D match, TRBD2 (5 bases). The CDR3 bases are TGTGCCAGCTCACCAAAGGGAGCATCGAAAGAGACCCAGTACTTC. It encodes CASSPKGASKETQYF.